This T cell receptor beta chain stems from a study of blood T cell repertoires in COVID-19. Methods used by the authors: Cell counts per sample came from amplifying reference gene primers. Clones were sequenced by immunoSEQ multiplex PCR, and TCRdb holds only the in-frame ones, with some missing. The V and J calls and the clone size are those of that table, but D and trimming were determined from the DNA. The table lists about 150,000 clones, roughly 90% of them singletons. The CDR3 loop spans 15 amino acids. Germline values: CDR1 SGDLS, CDR2 YYNGEE. Unmatched junction bases numbered 12, after V lost 4 bases and J lost 7 bases. While infection was still active, Seattle patients were enrolled and then followed longitudinally.

This receptor was identified in a man between 18 and 29 years old with COVID-19, enrolled during active disease. The chain has TRBV9 and TRBJ2-5, with TRBD1 identical over 8 bases. The material sequenced was peripheral blood. The CDR3 loop reads CASSTQGQAGGTQYF. The DNA of the CDR3 is TGTGCCAGCAGCACCCAGGGACAGGCCGGGGGGACCCAGTACTTC.